A selection of T cell receptor beta chains follows, all from one sample in a study of blood T cell repertoires in COVID-19. The table came from immunoSEQ multiplex PCR; TCRdb's copy has only in-frame clones and leaves some out. The sample lists over 150,000 clones, approximately 83% occurring once. Sequencing input: peripheral blood. The origin of the receptors is a woman older than 75 with acute or convalescent COVID-19. The CDR3 runs from the conserved cysteine through the conserved F or W. The order of the fields is CDR3 length, V gene, D gene, clone size, J gene, CDR3 protein, CDR3 DNA. A D gene is named only where the DNA matches it firmly. Size tells how often a clone was seen (once, few, many) or the class of an expanded clone, and some rows leave it out.

len: 13
v_gene: TRBV7-8
d_gene: NA
abundance: NA
j_gene: TRBJ2-7
CDR3aa: CASSLNRDGEQYF
CDR3nt: TGTGCCAGCAGCTTAAACAGGGACGGCGAGCAGTACTTC

len: 14
v_gene: TRBV6-6
d_gene: TRBD1
abundance: once
j_gene: TRBJ1-5
CDR3aa: CASSYSDRDQPQHF
CDR3nt: TGTGCCAGCAGTTACTCGGACAGGGACCAGCCCCAGCATTTT

len: 15
v_gene: TRBV2
d_gene: TRBD1
abundance: NA
j_gene: TRBJ2-3
CDR3aa: CASMEQGVGTDTQYF
CDR3nt: TGTGCCAGCATGGAACAGGGGGTAGGGACAGATACGCAGTATTTT

len: 16
v_gene: TRBV5-1
d_gene: TRBD1
abundance: NA
j_gene: TRBJ1-4
CDR3aa: CASSPNQQGAGEKLFF
CDR3nt: TGCGCCAGCAGCCCCAACCAACAGGGGGCCGGAGAAAAACTGTTTTTT

len: 14
v_gene: TRBV6-5
d_gene: NA
abundance: NA
j_gene: TRBJ1-1
CDR3aa: CASRRGSVNTEAFF
CDR3nt: TGTGCCAGCAGACGGGGGAGTGTGAACACTGAAGCTTTCTTT

len: 15
v_gene: TRBV5-4
d_gene: NA
abundance: NA
j_gene: TRBJ2-2
CDR3aa: CASSLDLPGTGELFF
CDR3nt: TGTGCCAGCAGCTTGGATCTGCCAGGCACCGGGGAGCTGTTTTTT

len: 15
v_gene: TRBV4-1
d_gene: NA
abundance: NA
j_gene: TRBJ1-1
CDR3aa: CASSQVQGRSTEAFF
CDR3nt: TGCGCCAGCAGCCAAGTTCAAGGGAGGTCCACTGAAGCTTTCTTT

len: 11
v_gene: TRBV20-1
d_gene: TRBD1
abundance: NA
j_gene: TRBJ1-1
CDR3aa: CSARTGGRAFF
CDR3nt: TGCAGTGCTAGAACAGGGGGCAGAGCTTTCTTT

len: 12
v_gene: TRBV7-9
d_gene: NA
abundance: once
j_gene: TRBJ2-5
CDR3aa: CASSVNQETQYF
CDR3nt: TGTGCCAGCAGCGTCAACCAAGAGACCCAGTACTTC

len: 13
v_gene: TRBV20-1
d_gene: NA
abundance: NA
j_gene: TRBJ1-1
CDR3aa: CSASLGGGTEAFF
CDR3nt: TGCAGTGCTAGTTTGGGGGGAGGCACTGAAGCTTTCTTT

len: 13
v_gene: TRBV7-2
d_gene: NA
abundance: NA
j_gene: TRBJ1-2
CDR3aa: CASSSPRSYGYTF
CDR3nt: TGTGCCAGCAGCTCACCCAGGTCATATGGCTACACCTTC

len: 18
v_gene: TRBV6-2/TRBV6-3
d_gene: TRBD2
abundance: NA
j_gene: TRBJ2-7
CDR3aa: CASSTALAGGNRGYEQYF
CDR3nt: TGTGCCAGCAGTACCGCCCTAGCGGGGGGCAATCGCGGCTACGAGCAGTACTTC

len: 14
v_gene: TRBV7-8
d_gene: NA
abundance: NA
j_gene: TRBJ1-5
CDR3aa: CASSLAGEGQPQHF
CDR3nt: TGTGCCAGCAGCTTGGCGGGAGAGGGGCAGCCCCAGCATTTT

len: 15
v_gene: TRBV5-8
d_gene: TRBD1
abundance: NA
j_gene: TRBJ2-1
CDR3aa: CASSFSGVQGESQFF
CDR3nt: TGTGCCAGCAGCTTTTCCGGCGTACAGGGGGAATCGCAGTTCTTC

len: 13
v_gene: TRBV25-1
d_gene: NA
abundance: NA
j_gene: TRBJ2-7
CDR3aa: CASSGQSSYEQYF
CDR3nt: TGTGCCAGCAGCGGACAGAGCTCCTACGAGCAGTACTTC

len: 16
v_gene: TRBV19
d_gene: TRBD1
abundance: NA
j_gene: TRBJ2-2
CDR3aa: CASSITGGKVTGELFF
CDR3nt: TGTGCCAGTAGTATCACAGGGGGCAAAGTGACCGGGGAGCTGTTTTTT

len: 16
v_gene: TRBV7-6
d_gene: TRBD1
abundance: once
j_gene: TRBJ1-6
CDR3aa: CASSLGRAGGSSPLHF
CDR3nt: TGTGCCAGCAGCTTAGGGCGGGCAGGGGGGAGTTCACCCCTCCACTTT

len: 15
v_gene: TRBV7-2
d_gene: NA
abundance: NA
j_gene: TRBJ2-7
CDR3aa: CASTPYGSGSYEQYF
CDR3nt: TGTGCCAGCACCCCGTATGGTAGCGGCTCCTACGAGCAGTACTTC

len: 14
v_gene: TRBV19
d_gene: NA
abundance: NA
j_gene: TRBJ1-1
CDR3aa: CASSMVYEGAEAFF
CDR3nt: TGTGCCAGTAGTATGGTCTACGAGGGCGCTGAAGCTTTCTTT

len: 15
v_gene: TRBV7-2
d_gene: TRBD2
abundance: NA
j_gene: TRBJ2-5
CDR3aa: CASRVVSGVQETQYF
CDR3nt: TGTGCCAGCAGGGTAGTTAGCGGGGTGCAAGAGACCCAGTACTTC

len: 16
v_gene: TRBV5-1
d_gene: NA
abundance: NA
j_gene: TRBJ2-5
CDR3aa: CASSPKGDSLQETQYF
CDR3nt: TGCGCCAGCAGCCCAAAAGGAGACAGCCTACAAGAGACCCAGTACTTC

len: 14
v_gene: TRBV10-3
d_gene: TRBD1
abundance: NA
j_gene: TRBJ1-5
CDR3aa: CAISGQGGSQPQHF
CDR3nt: TGTGCCATCAGTGGACAGGGAGGAAGTCAGCCCCAGCATTTT

len: 15
v_gene: TRBV3-1/TRBV3-2
d_gene: NA
abundance: once
j_gene: TRBJ2-1
CDR3aa: CASSQERLLHNEQFF
CDR3nt: TGTGCCAGCAGCCAAGAGAGACTCCTCCACAATGAGCAGTTCTTC

len: 14
v_gene: TRBV5-1
d_gene: TRBD1
abundance: NA
j_gene: TRBJ2-1
CDR3aa: CASSWTGGNNEQFF
CDR3nt: TGCGCCAGCAGCTGGACAGGCGGTAACAATGAGCAGTTCTTC

len: 16
v_gene: TRBV19
d_gene: NA
abundance: once
j_gene: TRBJ1-6
CDR3aa: CASSIDLPGLGSPLHF
CDR3nt: TGTGCCAGTAGTATAGATCTGCCGGGATTGGGTTCACCCCTCCACTTT

len: 17
v_gene: TRBV7-2
d_gene: NA
abundance: NA
j_gene: TRBJ2-3
CDR3aa: CASSSRGERAGTDTQYF
CDR3nt: TGTGCCAGCAGCAGTCGCGGTGAGCGGGCAGGCACAGATACGCAGTATTTT

len: 13
v_gene: TRBV2
d_gene: NA
abundance: NA
j_gene: TRBJ1-2
CDR3aa: CASSVNSNYGYTF
CDR3nt: TGTGCCAGCAGTGTTAACAGTAACTATGGCTACACCTTC

len: 15
v_gene: TRBV11-2
d_gene: NA
abundance: NA
j_gene: TRBJ1-1
CDR3aa: CASSLRRQMNTEAFF
CDR3nt: TGTGCCAGCAGCTTAAGGAGGCAGATGAACACTGAAGCTTTCTTT

len: 17
v_gene: TRBV18
d_gene: NA
abundance: once
j_gene: TRBJ1-2
CDR3aa: CASSLRTDPGAQDGYTF
CDR3nt: TGTGCCAGCTCACTCCGAACGGACCCAGGGGCTCAGGATGGCTACACCTTC

len: 11
v_gene: TRBV7-5
d_gene: NA
abundance: NA
j_gene: TRBJ2-7
CDR3aa: CARSIRYEQYF
CDR3nt: TGTGCCAGAAGCATCAGGTACGAGCAGTACTTC

len: 12
v_gene: TRBV29-1
d_gene: NA
abundance: NA
j_gene: TRBJ2-5
CDR3aa: CSVRANQETQYF
CDR3nt: TGCAGCGTTCGAGCGAACCAAGAGACCCAGTACTTC

len: 16
v_gene: TRBV19
d_gene: NA
abundance: NA
j_gene: TRBJ2-2
CDR3aa: CASRGQPVTNTGELFF
CDR3nt: TGTGCCAGTAGAGGACAGCCAGTTACAAACACCGGGGAGCTGTTTTTT

len: 16
v_gene: TRBV4-1
d_gene: NA
abundance: once
j_gene: TRBJ2-1
CDR3aa: CASSPDAVRTYNEQFF
CDR3nt: TGCGCCAGCAGCCCTGACGCGGTGCGTACTTACAATGAGCAGTTCTTC

len: 14
v_gene: TRBV7-2
d_gene: NA
abundance: NA
j_gene: TRBJ2-7
CDR3aa: CASSQGTATYEQYF
CDR3nt: TGTGCCAGCAGCCAGGGGACGGCCACCTACGAGCAGTACTTC

len: 17
v_gene: TRBV3-1/TRBV3-2
d_gene: TRBD2
abundance: NA
j_gene: TRBJ2-1
CDR3aa: CASSLRTSGGVYNEQFF
CDR3nt: TGTGCCAGCAGCCTTCGGACTAGCGGGGGCGTCTACAATGAGCAGTTCTTC

len: 15
v_gene: TRBV28
d_gene: TRBD1
abundance: NA
j_gene: TRBJ1-3
CDR3aa: CASREDRGRGNTIYF
CDR3nt: TGTGCCAGCAGAGAGGACAGGGGGCGCGGAAACACCATATATTTT

len: 11
v_gene: TRBV30
d_gene: NA
abundance: NA
j_gene: TRBJ1-1
CDR3aa: CAWSPRGEAFF
CDR3nt: TGTGCCTGGAGTCCGCGGGGTGAAGCTTTCTTT

len: 16
v_gene: TRBV11-2
d_gene: TRBD2
abundance: NA
j_gene: TRBJ2-3
CDR3aa: CASSFGLAGGTDTQYF
CDR3nt: TGTGCCAGCAGCTTCGGACTAGCGGGGGGCACAGATACGCAGTATTTT

len: 15
v_gene: TRBV7-2
d_gene: NA
abundance: NA
j_gene: TRBJ2-1
CDR3aa: CASSRSTGMGNEQFF
CDR3nt: TGTGCCAGCAGCAGAAGTACAGGAATGGGCAATGAGCAGTTCTTC

len: 12
v_gene: TRBV12-3/TRBV12-4
d_gene: NA
abundance: NA
j_gene: TRBJ1-2
CDR3aa: CASSLVSDGYTF
CDR3nt: TGTGCCAGCAGTTTAGTATCCGATGGCTACACCTTC

len: 13
v_gene: TRBV5-4
d_gene: NA
abundance: NA
j_gene: TRBJ1-2
CDR3aa: CASSLVGVAGYTF
CDR3nt: TGTGCCAGCAGCTTGGTAGGGGTCGCTGGCTACACCTTC

len: 16
v_gene: TRBV6-2/TRBV6-3
d_gene: TRBD2
abundance: NA
j_gene: TRBJ2-5
CDR3aa: CASSPWTSGSGETQYF
CDR3nt: TGTGCCAGCAGTCCCTGGACTAGCGGGAGTGGAGAGACCCAGTACTTC

len: 14
v_gene: TRBV6-6
d_gene: TRBD1
abundance: NA
j_gene: TRBJ1-6
CDR3aa: CASSGTGRNSPLHF
CDR3nt: TGTGCCAGCAGCGGGACAGGGCGTAATTCACCCCTCCACTTT

len: 15
v_gene: TRBV2
d_gene: TRBD1
abundance: NA
j_gene: TRBJ1-6
CDR3aa: CASSAQGQKNSPLHF
CDR3nt: TGTGCCAGCAGTGCTCAGGGACAGAAGAATTCACCCCTCCACTTT

len: 15
v_gene: TRBV5-6
d_gene: TRBD2
abundance: NA
j_gene: TRBJ2-1
CDR3aa: CASSFGLAGDFEQFF
CDR3nt: TGTGCCAGCAGCTTTGGACTAGCGGGGGATTTTGAGCAGTTCTTC

len: 12
v_gene: TRBV6-1
d_gene: NA
abundance: NA
j_gene: TRBJ1-1
CDR3aa: CASSDTERKAFF
CDR3nt: TGTGCCAGCAGTGATACGGAGCGGAAAGCTTTCTTT

len: 16
v_gene: TRBV6-6
d_gene: NA
abundance: NA
j_gene: TRBJ1-4
CDR3aa: CASIFGGVGRLEKLFF
CDR3nt: TGTGCCAGCATTTTTGGGGGGGTGGGTAGGCTTGAAAAACTGTTTTTT

len: 15
v_gene: TRBV19
d_gene: NA
abundance: NA
j_gene: TRBJ1-1
CDR3aa: CASSTRAAGATEAFF
CDR3nt: TGTGCCAGTAGTACCAGAGCTGCAGGGGCCACTGAAGCTTTCTTT

len: 16
v_gene: TRBV11-3
d_gene: TRBD2
abundance: few
j_gene: TRBJ2-3
CDR3aa: CASSYEPGAGGDTQYF
CDR3nt: TGTGCCAGCAGCTACGAACCGGGGGCGGGGGGAGATACGCAGTATTTT

len: 13
v_gene: TRBV5-1
d_gene: NA
abundance: NA
j_gene: TRBJ1-2
CDR3aa: CASSLEGVYGYTF
CDR3nt: TGCGCCAGCAGCTTAGAGGGGGTATATGGCTACACCTTC

len: 16
v_gene: TRBV30
d_gene: TRBD1
abundance: NA
j_gene: TRBJ1-1
CDR3aa: CAWSLTRTGENTEAFF
CDR3nt: TGTGCCTGGAGTCTGACCCGGACAGGGGAGAACACTGAAGCTTTCTTT

len: 15
v_gene: TRBV6-5
d_gene: TRBD1
abundance: NA
j_gene: TRBJ1-2
CDR3aa: CASSSPGQTNYGYTF
CDR3nt: TGTGCCAGCAGTTCCCCGGGACAGACGAACTATGGCTACACCTTC

len: 16
v_gene: TRBV24-1
d_gene: NA
abundance: NA
j_gene: TRBJ2-6
CDR3aa: CATSAARGSGANVLTF
CDR3nt: TGTGCCACCAGTGCAGCCAGGGGATCTGGGGCCAACGTCCTGACTTTC

len: 14
v_gene: TRBV2
d_gene: TRBD1
abundance: NA
j_gene: TRBJ2-7
CDR3aa: CASSQGQGFDEQYF
CDR3nt: TGTGCCAGCAGCCAAGGACAGGGGTTTGACGAGCAGTACTTC

len: 16
v_gene: TRBV4-1
d_gene: TRBD1
abundance: NA
j_gene: TRBJ2-1
CDR3aa: CASSPKPGTDYNEQFF
CDR3nt: TGCGCCAGCAGCCCAAAACCCGGGACAGACTACAATGAGCAGTTCTTC

len: 15
v_gene: TRBV2
d_gene: TRBD1
abundance: NA
j_gene: TRBJ2-1
CDR3aa: CASSGGQGAYNEQFF
CDR3nt: TGTGCCAGCAGTGGGGGACAGGGGGCCTACAATGAGCAGTTCTTC

len: 19
v_gene: TRBV5-1
d_gene: TRBD2
abundance: NA
j_gene: TRBJ2-3
CDR3aa: CASSLLGTSGRTATDTQYF
CDR3nt: TGCGCCAGCAGCTTACTAGGGACTAGCGGGAGAACGGCGACAGATACGCAGTATTTT